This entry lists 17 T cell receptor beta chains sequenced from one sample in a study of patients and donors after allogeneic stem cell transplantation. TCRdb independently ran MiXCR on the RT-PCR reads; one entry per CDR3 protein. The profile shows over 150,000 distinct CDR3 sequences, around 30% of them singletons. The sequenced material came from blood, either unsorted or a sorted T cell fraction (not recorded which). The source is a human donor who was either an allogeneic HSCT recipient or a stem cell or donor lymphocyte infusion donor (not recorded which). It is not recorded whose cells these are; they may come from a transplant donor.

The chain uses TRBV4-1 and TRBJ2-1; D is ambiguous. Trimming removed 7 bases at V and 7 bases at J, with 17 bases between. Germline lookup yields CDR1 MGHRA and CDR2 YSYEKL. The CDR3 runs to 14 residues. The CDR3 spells CASTRTGHLNEQFF. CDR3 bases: TGCGCCAGCACCCGTACCGGGCACCTGAATGAGCAGTTCTTC.

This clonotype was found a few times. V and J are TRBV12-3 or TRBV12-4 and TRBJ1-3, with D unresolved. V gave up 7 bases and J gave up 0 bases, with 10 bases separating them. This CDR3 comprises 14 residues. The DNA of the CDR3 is TGTGCCAGCACAATAGCGTTCTCTGGAAACACCATATATTTT. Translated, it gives CASTIAFSGNTIYF.

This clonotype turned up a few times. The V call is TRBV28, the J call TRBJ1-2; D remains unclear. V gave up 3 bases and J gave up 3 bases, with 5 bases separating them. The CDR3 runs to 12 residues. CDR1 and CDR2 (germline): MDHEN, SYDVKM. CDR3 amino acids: CASSLMDYGYTF. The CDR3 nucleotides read TGTGCCAGCAGTTTGATGGACTATGGCTACACCTTC.

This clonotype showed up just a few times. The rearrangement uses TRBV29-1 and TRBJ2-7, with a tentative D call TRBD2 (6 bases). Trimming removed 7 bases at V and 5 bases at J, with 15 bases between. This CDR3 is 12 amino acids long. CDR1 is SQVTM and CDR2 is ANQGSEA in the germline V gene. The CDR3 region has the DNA TGCAGCGCTATTCTAGCGCGCCACGAGCAGTACTTC. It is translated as CSAILARHEQYF.

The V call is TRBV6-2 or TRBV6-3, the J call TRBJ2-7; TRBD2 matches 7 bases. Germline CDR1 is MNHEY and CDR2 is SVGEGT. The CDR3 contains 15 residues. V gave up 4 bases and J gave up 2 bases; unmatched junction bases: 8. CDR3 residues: CASSWSGTNPYEQYF. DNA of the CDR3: TGTGCCAGCAGTTGGTCCGGGACTAACCCCTACGAGCAGTACTTC.

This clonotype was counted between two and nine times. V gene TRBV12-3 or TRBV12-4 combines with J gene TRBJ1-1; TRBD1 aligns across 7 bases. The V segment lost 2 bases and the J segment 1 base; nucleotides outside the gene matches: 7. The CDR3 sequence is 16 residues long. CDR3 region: CASSLNQGVGNTEAFF. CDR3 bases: TGTGCCAGCAGTTTAAACCAGGGGGTAGGGAACACTGAAGCTTTCTTT.

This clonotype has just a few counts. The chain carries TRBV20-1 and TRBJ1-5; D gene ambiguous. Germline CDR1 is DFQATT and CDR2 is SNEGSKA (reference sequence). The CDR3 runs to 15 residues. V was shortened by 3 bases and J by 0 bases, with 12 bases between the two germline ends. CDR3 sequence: CSASHPLPSNQPQHF. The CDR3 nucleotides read TGCAGTGCTAGCCATCCCTTGCCTAGCAATCAGCCCCAGCATTTT.

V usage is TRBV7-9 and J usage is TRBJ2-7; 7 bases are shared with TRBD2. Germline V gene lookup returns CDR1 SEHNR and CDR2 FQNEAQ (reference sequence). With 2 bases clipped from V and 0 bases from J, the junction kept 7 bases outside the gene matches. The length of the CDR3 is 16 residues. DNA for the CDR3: TGTGCCAGCAGCTTACTCGCTAGCGGAAGCTCCTACGAGCAGTACTTC. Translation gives CASSLLASGSSYEQYF.

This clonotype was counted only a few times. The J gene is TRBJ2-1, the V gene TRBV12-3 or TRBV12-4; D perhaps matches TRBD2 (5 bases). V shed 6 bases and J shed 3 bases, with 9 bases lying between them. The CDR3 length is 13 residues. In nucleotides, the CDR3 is TGTGCCAGCAGGGTAGCGAACTACAATGAGCAGTTCTTC. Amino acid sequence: CASRVANYNEQFF.

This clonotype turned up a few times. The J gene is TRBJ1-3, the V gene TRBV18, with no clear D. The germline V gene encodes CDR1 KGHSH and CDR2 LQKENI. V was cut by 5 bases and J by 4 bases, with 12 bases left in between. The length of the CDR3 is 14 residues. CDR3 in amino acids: CASSEDRGGNTIYF. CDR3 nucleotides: TGTGCCAGCTCAGAGGACCGCGGGGGAAACACCATATATTTT. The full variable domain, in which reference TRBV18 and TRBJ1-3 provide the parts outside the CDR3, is NAGVMQNPRHLVRRRGQEARLRCSPMKGHSHVYWYRQLPEEGLKFMVYLQKENIIDESGMPKERFSAEFPKEGPSILRIQQVVRGDSAAYFCASSEDRGGNTIYFGEGSWLTVV.

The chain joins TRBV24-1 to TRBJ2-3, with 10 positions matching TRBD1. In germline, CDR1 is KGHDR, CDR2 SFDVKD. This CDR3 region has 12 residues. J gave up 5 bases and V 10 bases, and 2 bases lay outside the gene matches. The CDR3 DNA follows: TGTGCCACTGGGACAGGGGAAGATACGCAGTATTTT. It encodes CATGTGEDTQYF.

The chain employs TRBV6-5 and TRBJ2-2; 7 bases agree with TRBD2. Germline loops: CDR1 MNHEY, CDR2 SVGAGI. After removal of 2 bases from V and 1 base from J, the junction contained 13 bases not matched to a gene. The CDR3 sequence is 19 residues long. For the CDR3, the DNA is TGTGCCAGCAGTTACGTGCTAGCGGTACTACCCTTGAACACCGGGGAGCTGTTTTTT. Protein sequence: CASSYVLAVLPLNTGELFF.

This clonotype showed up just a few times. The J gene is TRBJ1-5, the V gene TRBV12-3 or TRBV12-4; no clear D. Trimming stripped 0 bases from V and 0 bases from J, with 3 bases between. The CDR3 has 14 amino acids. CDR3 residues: CASSLAYSNQPQHF. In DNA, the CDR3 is TGTGCCAGCAGTTTAGCGTATAGCAATCAGCCCCAGCATTTT.

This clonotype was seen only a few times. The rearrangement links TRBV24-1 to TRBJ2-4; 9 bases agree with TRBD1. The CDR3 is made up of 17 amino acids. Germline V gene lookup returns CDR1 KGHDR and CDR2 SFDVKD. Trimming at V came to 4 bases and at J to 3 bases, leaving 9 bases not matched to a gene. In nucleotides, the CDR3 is TGTGCCACCAGTGACACCGGGACAGGGATCGACAAAAACATTCAGTACTTC. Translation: CATSDTGTGIDKNIQYF.

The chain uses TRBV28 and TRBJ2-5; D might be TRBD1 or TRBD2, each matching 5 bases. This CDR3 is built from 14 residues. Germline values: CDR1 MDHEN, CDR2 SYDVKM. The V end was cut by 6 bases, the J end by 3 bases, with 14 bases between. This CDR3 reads CASSSPGTEETQYF. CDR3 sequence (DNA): TGTGCCAGCAGCTCGCCCGGGACCGAAGAGACCCAGTACTTC.

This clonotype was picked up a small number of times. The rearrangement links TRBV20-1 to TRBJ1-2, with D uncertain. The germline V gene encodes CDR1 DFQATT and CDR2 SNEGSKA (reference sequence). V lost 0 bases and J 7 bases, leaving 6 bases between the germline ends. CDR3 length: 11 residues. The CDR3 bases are TGCAGTGCTAGAGAAGCTTCTGGCTACACCTTC. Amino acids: CSAREASGYTF.

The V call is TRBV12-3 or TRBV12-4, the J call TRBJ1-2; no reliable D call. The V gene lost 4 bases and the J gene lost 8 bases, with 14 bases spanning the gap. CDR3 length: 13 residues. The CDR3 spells CASSSSGVSGYTF. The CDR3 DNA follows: TGTGCCAGCAGTTCTTCTGGCGTCTCGGGCTACACCTTC.